This T cell receptor (beta chain) was sequenced for a study of cytomegalovirus exposure and HLA in healthy donors. PCR primers comprised 60 Vbeta and 13 Jbeta primers. Only in-frame clones appear in the TCRdb table, and some are missing; sequencing was by immunoSEQ multiplex PCR. The data show around 140,000 clones, roughly four fifths seen once. For this clone: What it binds is unknown.

Study results and caveats: Roughly uniform depth of sequencing across donors was assumed in presence/absence analyses. Earlier analysis found most TCR beta V segments productive about 87% or about 30% of the time.

The CDR3 consists of 11 residues. CDR1 is SGHDT and CDR2 is YYEEEE in the germline V gene. With V trimmed by 2 bases and J by 10 bases, 1 base remained unmatched. The V and J genes are TRBV5-6 and TRBJ2-3; TRBD1 matches 7 bases. This TCR came from a man younger than 35 in good health and CMV-seropositive. The sequencing sample was made of PBMCs. CDR3 in DNA: TGTGCCAGCAGCTTTGGACAGGCGCAGTATTTT. It translates to CASSFGQAQYF.